Listed here is a single T cell receptor beta chain. CDR3 length: 18 amino acids. Germline assignment: CDR1 SGHNT and CDR2 YENEEA. V dropped 4 bases and J dropped 6 bases, with 28 bases sitting between them. The data were obtained in a study of shared clonotypes between healthy human individuals. Clones were read by immunoSEQ multiplex PCR, and TCRdb kept only the in-frame ones, dropping some. Of roughly 1 million clones in the sample, around 76% were seen once. The source is a man between 18 and 29 years old in good health. The chain is built from TRBV11-3 and TRBJ2-7; TRBD1 is a possible D gene (5 bases). The sequencing sample was made of memory CD4+ T cells sorted from blood. Indicated subset: CD45RA-negative fraction. CDR3 nucleotides: TGTGCCAGCAGCTCCTATGCCGTCCCCAGGGAACCCCGTTGCGAGCAGTACTTC. Encoded protein: CASSSYAVPREPRCEQYF.